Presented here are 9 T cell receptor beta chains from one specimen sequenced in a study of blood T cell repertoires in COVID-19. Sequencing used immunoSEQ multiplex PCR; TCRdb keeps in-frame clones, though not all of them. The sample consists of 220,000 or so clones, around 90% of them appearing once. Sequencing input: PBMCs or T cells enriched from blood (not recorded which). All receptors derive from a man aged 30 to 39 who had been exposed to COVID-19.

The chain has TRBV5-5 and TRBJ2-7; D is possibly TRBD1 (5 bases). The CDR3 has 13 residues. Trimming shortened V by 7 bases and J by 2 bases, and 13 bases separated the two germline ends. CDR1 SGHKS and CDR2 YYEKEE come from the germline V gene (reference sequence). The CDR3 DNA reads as TGTGCCAGCGGAACGACAGAACCCTACGAGCAGTACTTC. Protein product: CASGTTEPYEQYF.

The CDR3 DNA follows: TGTGCCAGCAAACCACAGGGAGCAACAGATACGCAGTATTTT. The encoded protein is CASKPQGATDTQYF. The chain combines TRBV19 with TRBJ2-3; a weak D match, TRBD1 (6 bases). Trimming cost V 9 bases and J 3 bases, with 16 bases left between them. The germline V gene encodes CDR1 LNHDA and CDR2 SQIVND (reference sequence). The CDR3 is 14 residues long.

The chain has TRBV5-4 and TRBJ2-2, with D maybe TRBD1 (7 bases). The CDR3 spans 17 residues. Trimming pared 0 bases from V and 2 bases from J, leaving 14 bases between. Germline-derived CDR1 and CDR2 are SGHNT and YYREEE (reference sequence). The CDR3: CASSLDRGGVNTGELFF. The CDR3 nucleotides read TGTGCCAGCAGCTTGGACAGGGGAGGTGTCAACACCGGGGAGCTGTTTTTT.

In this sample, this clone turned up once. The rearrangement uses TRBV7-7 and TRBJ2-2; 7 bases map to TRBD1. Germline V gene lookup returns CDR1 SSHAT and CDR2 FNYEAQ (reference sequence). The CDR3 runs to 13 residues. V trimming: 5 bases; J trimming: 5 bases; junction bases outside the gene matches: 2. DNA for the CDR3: TGTGCCAGCAGCCGGGACAGAACCGGGGAGCTGTTTTTT. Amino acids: CASSRDRTGELFF.

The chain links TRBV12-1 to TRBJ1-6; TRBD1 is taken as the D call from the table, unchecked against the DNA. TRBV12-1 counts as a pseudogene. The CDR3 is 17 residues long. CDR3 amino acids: CASTLQTVGQPNSPLHF. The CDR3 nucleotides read TGTGCCAGCACCTTACAGACCGTCGGACAGCCTAATTCACCCCTCCACTTT.

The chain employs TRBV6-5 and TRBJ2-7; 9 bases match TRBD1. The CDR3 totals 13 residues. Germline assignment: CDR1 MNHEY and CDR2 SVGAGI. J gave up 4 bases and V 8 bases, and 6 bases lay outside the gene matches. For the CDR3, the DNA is TGTGCCAGCCCATCGGACAGGGGTTACGAGCAGTACTTC. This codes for CASPSDRGYEQYF.

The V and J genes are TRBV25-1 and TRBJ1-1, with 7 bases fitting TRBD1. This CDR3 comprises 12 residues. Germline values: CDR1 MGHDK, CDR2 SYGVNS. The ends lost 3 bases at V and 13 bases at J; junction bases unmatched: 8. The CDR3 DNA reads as TGTGCCAGCAGTGATCTTCCGGGACAGCTTTTCTTT. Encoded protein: CASSDLPGQLFF.

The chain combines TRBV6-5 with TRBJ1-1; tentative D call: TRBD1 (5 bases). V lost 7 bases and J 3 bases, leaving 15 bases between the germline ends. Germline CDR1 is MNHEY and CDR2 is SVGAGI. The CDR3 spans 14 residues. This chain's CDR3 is CASMGGAEHTEAFF. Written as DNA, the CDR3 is TGTGCCAGCATGGGAGGGGCTGAACACACTGAAGCTTTCTTT.

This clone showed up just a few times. The CDR3 nucleotides read TGCGCCAGCAGCGCTCACGGGGATAGCACTGAAGCTTTCTTT. Translating gives CASSAHGDSTEAFF. V usage is TRBV5-1 and J usage is TRBJ1-1, with no clear D. CDR1 and CDR2 from the germline V gene are SGHRS and YFSETQ. The CDR3 contains 14 residues. V was clipped by 4 bases and J by 4 bases, with 14 bases between them.